The rows below give T cell receptor beta chains drawn from one sample of a study of blood T cell repertoires in COVID-19. The protocol was immunoSEQ multiplex PCR, while the TCRdb copy is restricted to in-frame clones and leaves out a portion. The sample records about 350,000 clones, approximately 88% being singletons. Material: peripheral blood. These receptors all stem from a man aged 30 to 39 with COVID-19, enrolled during active disease. The conserved cysteine and the conserved F or W are not part of the CDR3 here.

v_gene: TRBV18; j_gene: TRBJ1-6; CDR3aa: ASSPTPVNSPLH
v_gene: TRBV19; j_gene: TRBJ2-7; CDR3aa: ASSSGGSPYEQY
v_gene: TRBV27; j_gene: TRBJ1-5; CDR3aa: ASSLRGGSNQPQH
v_gene: TRBV7-2; j_gene: TRBJ1-2; CDR3aa: ASSYITGISNYGYT
v_gene: TRBV19; j_gene: TRBJ1-5; CDR3aa: ASSRGQAVRQPQH
v_gene: TRBV11-2; j_gene: TRBJ1-2; CDR3aa: ASSQDRFLGYT
v_gene: TRBV11-2; j_gene: TRBJ2-7; CDR3aa: ASSLRLSRSVEQY
v_gene: TRBV30; j_gene: TRBJ1-1; CDR3aa: AWTRGGNTEAF
v_gene: TRBV10-3; j_gene: TRBJ2-7; CDR3aa: ATGAGGPYEQY
v_gene: TRBV11-2; j_gene: TRBJ2-1; CDR3aa: ASMGLAGNNEQF
v_gene: TRBV10-3; j_gene: TRBJ1-6; CDR3aa: ATGGSDSPLH
v_gene: TRBV6-5; j_gene: TRBJ2-1; CDR3aa: ASSLTSIPYNEQF
v_gene: TRBV5-4; j_gene: TRBJ1-1; CDR3aa: ASSGRDRANAEAF
v_gene: TRBV19; j_gene: TRBJ1-1; CDR3aa: ASSIGPGMNTEAF
v_gene: TRBV30; j_gene: TRBJ2-5; CDR3aa: AWRAGSTRETQY
v_gene: TRBV2; j_gene: TRBJ1-1; CDR3aa: ASLYEGGGTEAF
v_gene: TRBV11-3; j_gene: TRBJ1-1; CDR3aa: ASSAKLTGGTEAF
v_gene: TRBV12-5; j_gene: TRBJ1-1; CDR3aa: ASGLVQGGKTEAF
v_gene: TRBV6-5; j_gene: TRBJ2-7; CDR3aa: ASRSDRVGSYEQY
v_gene: TRBV7-6; j_gene: TRBJ2-3; CDR3aa: ASSSRAGGFADTQY
v_gene: TRBV4-3; j_gene: TRBJ2-1; CDR3aa: ASSHYRDNYNEQF
v_gene: TRBV6-1; j_gene: TRBJ2-7; CDR3aa: ASSEAAGVTYEQY
v_gene: TRBV29-1; j_gene: TRBJ2-5; CDR3aa: AWELVGTQY
v_gene: TRBV5-1; j_gene: TRBJ1-1; CDR3aa: ASSYNRGNTEAF
v_gene: TRBV5-1; j_gene: TRBJ2-7; CDR3aa: ASGLSGDRIYEQY
v_gene: TRBV7-3; j_gene: TRBJ2-5; CDR3aa: ASSLRQGETQY
v_gene: TRBV28; j_gene: TRBJ1-5; CDR3aa: ASRETGQGHQPQH
v_gene: TRBV5-1; j_gene: TRBJ2-7; CDR3aa: ASSLPPYEQY
v_gene: TRBV7-9; j_gene: TRBJ2-1; CDR3aa: ASSLSRGGRGEQF
v_gene: TRBV27; j_gene: TRBJ2-7; CDR3aa: ASSADSGRARYEQY
v_gene: TRBV7-9; j_gene: TRBJ1-1; CDR3aa: ASSADRGNMNTEAF
v_gene: TRBV7-9; j_gene: TRBJ2-3; CDR3aa: ASSYRGTDTQY
v_gene: TRBV27; j_gene: TRBJ1-1; CDR3aa: ASGPGGLGTEAF
v_gene: TRBV7-9; j_gene: TRBJ2-4; CDR3aa: ASSPRQVDDLAKNIQY
v_gene: TRBV6-6; j_gene: TRBJ1-2; CDR3aa: ASYQSGSHGYT
v_gene: TRBV7-9; j_gene: TRBJ2-7; CDR3aa: ASSRGSYEQY
v_gene: TRBV5-1; j_gene: TRBJ2-1; CDR3aa: ASSKGLAGGPHSYNEQF
v_gene: TRBV12-3/TRBV12-4; j_gene: TRBJ1-2; CDR3aa: ASSLDTRYGYT
v_gene: TRBV27; j_gene: TRBJ1-2; CDR3aa: ASSSYRSGYT
v_gene: TRBV5-1; j_gene: TRBJ2-2; CDR3aa: ASSPGQGSITGELF
v_gene: TRBV7-6; j_gene: TRBJ2-7; CDR3aa: ASSLAFRTGTSYEQY
v_gene: TRBV10-3; j_gene: TRBJ1-6; CDR3aa: AISAEGQLNSPLH
v_gene: TRBV3-1/TRBV3-2; j_gene: TRBJ1-5; CDR3aa: ASSQDLGQGSQPQH
v_gene: TRBV5-1; j_gene: TRBJ2-5; CDR3aa: ASSQRDTQETQY
v_gene: TRBV2; j_gene: TRBJ1-2; CDR3aa: ASRGDSGSGYT
v_gene: TRBV6-5; j_gene: TRBJ1-1; CDR3aa: ASSYGRGGRTF
v_gene: TRBV5-4; j_gene: TRBJ2-4; CDR3aa: ASSFFVAKNIQY
v_gene: TRBV13; j_gene: TRBJ2-1; CDR3aa: ASRPERSGGNNEQF
v_gene: TRBV19; j_gene: TRBJ1-1; CDR3aa: ASSSPGQLTEAF
v_gene: TRBV6-5; j_gene: TRBJ1-1; CDR3aa: ASSSAGYTEAF
v_gene: TRBV11-2; j_gene: TRBJ2-3; CDR3aa: ASSLVFNQGGRTDTQY
v_gene: TRBV5-1; j_gene: TRBJ2-3; CDR3aa: ASSRTSGSIVRMADTQY